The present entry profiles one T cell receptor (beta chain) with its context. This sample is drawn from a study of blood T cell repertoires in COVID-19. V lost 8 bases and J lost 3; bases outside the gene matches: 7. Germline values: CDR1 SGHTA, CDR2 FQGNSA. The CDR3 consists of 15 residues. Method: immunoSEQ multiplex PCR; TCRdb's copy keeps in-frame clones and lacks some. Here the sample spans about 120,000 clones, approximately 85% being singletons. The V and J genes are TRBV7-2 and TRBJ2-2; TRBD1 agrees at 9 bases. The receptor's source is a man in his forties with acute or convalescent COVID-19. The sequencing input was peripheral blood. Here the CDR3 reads CASGKDRGDTGELFF. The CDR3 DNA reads TGTGCCAGCGGTAAGGACAGGGGCGACACCGGGGAGCTGTTTTTT.